This passage covers 8 T cell receptor beta chains from one sample sequenced in a study of blood T cells in healthy people across ages. A second PCR of roughly 7 to 11 cycles used a sample-barcoded 5' primer and a J-beta primer mix. TCRdb analysed the 5' RACE reads with MiXCR anew, one entry per CDR3 protein. The data contain 650,000 to 700,000 distinct CDR3 sequences, about 30% of them singletons. Sequenced: blood. The receptors here all came from a woman older than 75 in good health.

This clonotype was counted between two and nine times. The V and J genes are TRBV19 and TRBJ2-3; D gene uncertain. This CDR3 has 12 amino acids. V shed 5 bases and J shed 3 bases, with 6 bases lying between them. CDR1 is LNHDA, CDR2 SQIVND, per germline (reference sequence). The CDR3 protein is CASSDATDTQYF. For the CDR3, the DNA is TGTGCCAGTAGTGATGCGACAGATACGCAGTATTTT.

V is TRBV7-2 and J is TRBJ2-3, with a possible D match to TRBD2 (6 bases). The ends were cut back, 5 bases at V and 2 bases at J, with 14 bases in the middle. Germline V CDR1 and CDR2: SGHTA, FQGNSA. The CDR3 is 15 residues long. CDR3 protein: CASSGDGGFTDTQYF. The DNA of the CDR3 is TGTGCCAGCAGCGGAGACGGGGGTTTCACAGATACGCAGTATTTT.

This clonotype has a count of ten or more. The chain has TRBV5-1 and TRBJ2-3; 8 nucleotides line up with TRBD1. CDR3 length: 16 residues. After removal of 3 bases from V and 2 bases from J, the junction contained 8 bases not matched to a gene. Germline V gene lookup returns CDR1 SGHRS and CDR2 YFSETQ. Here the CDR3 DNA reads TGCGCCAGCAGCTCAGGACAGGGCGGGCACACAGATACGCAGTATTTT. It yields the protein CASSSGQGGHTDTQYF.

The sample holds a few counts of this clonotype. Possible read error: a much larger clone is one base away. Here the CDR3 DNA reads TGCAGTGCTAGAGATCACGCTAGCGCTCACAATGAGCAGTACTTC. This encodes CSARDHASAHNEQYF. The chain carries TRBV20-1 and TRBJ2-5; tentative D call: TRBD2 (6 bases). V was pared by 0 bases and J by 11 bases, with 22 bases between. There are 15 residues in the CDR3. The V gene's germline CDR1 is DFQATT and CDR2 SNEGSKA (reference sequence).

The chain couples TRBV5-1 to TRBJ1-1, with D unresolved. Trimming cost V 2 bases and J 8 bases, with 16 bases left between them. Germline V lookup: CDR1 SGHRS, CDR2 YFSETQ. There are 14 residues in the CDR3. The DNA of the CDR3 is TGCGCCAGCAGCTTTACGGGTCCCGGAACGGAAGCTTTCTTT. It specifies CASSFTGPGTEAFF.

This clonotype was observed a handful of times. In DNA form, the CDR3 reads TGTGCCAGCAGTTACTTGCCGTTTGGTCAGCCCCAGCATTTT. Translated, it gives CASSYLPFGQPQHF. This sequence joins TRBV6-6 and TRBJ1-5; D gene unclear. The V gene lost 1 base and the J gene lost 6 bases, with 10 bases spanning the gap. Germline V gene lookup returns CDR1 MNHNY and CDR2 SVGAGI (reference sequence). The CDR3 runs to 14 residues.

This clonotype was counted ten times or more. This chain's CDR3 is CAITGVANYGYTF. The CDR3 nucleotides are TGTGCCATCACAGGTGTGGCTAACTATGGCTACACCTTC. The rearrangement joins TRBV10-3 to TRBJ1-2, with no clear D. Germline-derived CDR1 and CDR2 are ENHRY and SYGVKD. With 7 bases removed from V and 0 bases from J, the gap between germline ends came to 9 bases. The CDR3 is 13 amino acids.

The chain joins TRBV13 to TRBJ2-1; 8 bases line up with TRBD2. The CDR3 loop spans 15 amino acids. From germline, CDR1 is PRHDT and CDR2 FYEKMQ (reference sequence). V lost 5 bases, J lost 8 bases, and 11 bases stayed unmatched. In DNA form, the CDR3 reads TGTGCCAGCAGCCCGACCCTCGGGGGGGAGGATGAGCAGTTCTTC. It encodes CASSPTLGGEDEQFF.